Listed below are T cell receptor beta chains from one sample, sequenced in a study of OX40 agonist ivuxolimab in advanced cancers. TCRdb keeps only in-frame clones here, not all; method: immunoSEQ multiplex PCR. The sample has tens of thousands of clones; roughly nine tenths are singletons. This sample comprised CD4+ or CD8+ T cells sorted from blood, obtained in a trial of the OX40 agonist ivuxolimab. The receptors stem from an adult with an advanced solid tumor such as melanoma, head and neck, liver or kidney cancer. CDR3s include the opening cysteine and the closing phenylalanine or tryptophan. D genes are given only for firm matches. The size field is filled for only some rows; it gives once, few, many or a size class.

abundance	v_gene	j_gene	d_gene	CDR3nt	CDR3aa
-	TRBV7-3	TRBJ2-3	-	TGTGCCAGCAGCTTAGGTCAGGATAACACAGATACGCAGTATTTT	CASSLGQDNTDTQYF
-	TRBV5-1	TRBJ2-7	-	TGCGCCAGCAGCTTGGGGTTAGACGGAGGGTACTACGAGCAGTACTTC	CASSLGLDGGYYEQYF
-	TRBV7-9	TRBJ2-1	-	TGTGCCAGCAGCTGGGGCGTGGAGCTGGACGAGCAGTTCTTC	CASSWGVELDEQFF
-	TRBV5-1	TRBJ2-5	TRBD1	TGCGCCAGCAGCTTGGAGGGGGCGGAAGAGACCCAGTACTTC	CASSLEGAEETQYF
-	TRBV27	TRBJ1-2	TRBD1	TGTGCCAGCAGTCCGGTAACAGGGGGTAGCTATGGCTACACCTTC	CASSPVTGGSYGYTF
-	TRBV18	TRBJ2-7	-	TGTGCCAGCTCACCACCGGACGGGCTTTACGAGCAGTACTTC	CASSPPDGLYEQYF
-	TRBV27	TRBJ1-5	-	TGTGCCAGCAGTTTGGAAGGGTATAGCAATCAGCCCCAGCATTTT	CASSLEGYSNQPQHF
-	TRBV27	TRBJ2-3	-	TGTGCCAGCAGTTTAGCCCCCGTATTCACAGATACGCAGTATTTT	CASSLAPVFTDTQYF
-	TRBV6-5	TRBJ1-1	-	TGTGCCAGCAGTTACCGGGGGATGAACACTGAAGCTTTCTTT	CASSYRGMNTEAFF
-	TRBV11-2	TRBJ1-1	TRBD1	TGTGCCAGCAGCTCCTACGGGGTTTTCGGACAGGACCTCAATGAAGCTTTCTTT	CASSSYGVFGQDLNEAFF
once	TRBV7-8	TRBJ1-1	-	TGTGCCAGCCAGGACAGAGAACTGAACACTGAAGCTTTCTTT	CASQDRELNTEAFF
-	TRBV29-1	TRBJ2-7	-	TGCAGCGTTTTTTTTATGTCAGGACAAGACTCCTACGAGCAGTACTTC	CSVFFMSGQDSYEQYF
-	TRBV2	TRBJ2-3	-	TGTGCCAGCAGCACGGGACAAGGGAGTCATTTT	CASSTGQGSHF
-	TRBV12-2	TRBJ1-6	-	TGTGCAAGTCGCTTAGGGATTGGCGGTTACGTTAGCTCCTATAATTCACCCCTCCACTTT	CASRLGIGGYVSSYNSPLHF
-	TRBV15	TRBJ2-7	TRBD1	TGTGCCACCAGCAGGACAGGGTCCGGACGAGACGAGCAGTACTTC	CATSRTGSGRDEQYF
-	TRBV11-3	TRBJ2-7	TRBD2	TGTGCCAGCAGCTACTACGTAGCGGGACGCCCCCGCTACGAGCAGTACTTC	CASSYYVAGRPRYEQYF
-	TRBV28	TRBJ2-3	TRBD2	TGTGCCAGCAGTCCCCCTGGCGGGAGGGCCTCAGATACGCAGTATTTT	CASSPPGGRASDTQYF
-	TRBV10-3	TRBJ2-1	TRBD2	TGTGCCATCTGGGACTATAACAATGAGCAGTTCTTC	CAIWDYNNEQFF
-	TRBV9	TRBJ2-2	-	TGTGCCAGCAGCGTAGAAGGAGGGGAGCTGTTTTTT	CASSVEGGELFF
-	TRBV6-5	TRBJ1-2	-	TGTGCCAGCAGTTACACTGAGTCTGACAGTTTCTACACCTTC	CASSYTESDSFYTF
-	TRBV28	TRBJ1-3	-	TGTGCCAGCAGTTTGACAGCAGTATCTGGAAACACCATATATTTT	CASSLTAVSGNTIYF
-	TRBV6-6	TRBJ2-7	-	TGTGCCAGCAGGCCCCCGGGAGACACCGACGAGTACTTC	CASRPPGDTDEYF
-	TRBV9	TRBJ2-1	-	TGTGCCAGCAGCGTAGGAGGAAGGGTCAATGAGCAGTTCTTC	CASSVGGRVNEQFF
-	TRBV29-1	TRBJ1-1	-	TGCAGCGCGAACCGGGGTAACACTGAAGCTTTCTTT	CSANRGNTEAFF
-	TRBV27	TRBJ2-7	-	TGTGCCAGCAGTTTATGGGCTAGCGAGAGCTCCTACGAGCAGTACTTC	CASSLWASESSYEQYF
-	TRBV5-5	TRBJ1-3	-	TGTGCCAGCAGCTTGACCGACAGGCTATCTGGAAACACCATATATTTT	CASSLTDRLSGNTIYF
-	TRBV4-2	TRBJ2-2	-	TGTGCCAGCAGCCAAGAGGAGGGTAACACCGGGGAGCTGTTTTTT	CASSQEEGNTGELFF
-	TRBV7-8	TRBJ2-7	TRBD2	TGTGCCAGCAGCCCCAGACTAGCGGGAGTTGAGGAGCAGTACTTC	CASSPRLAGVEEQYF
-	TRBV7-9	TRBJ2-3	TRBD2	TGTGCCAGCAGCTTACCGCGGAGCGGGGGCCCAGATACGCAGTATTTT	CASSLPRSGGPDTQYF
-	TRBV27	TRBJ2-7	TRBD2	TGTGCCAGCAGGCCACTAGCGGGGGGGATTGACGAGCAGTACTTC	CASRPLAGGIDEQYF
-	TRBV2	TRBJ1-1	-	TGTGCCAGCTTCCAAGCGGGGGCGATGAACACTGAAGCTTTCTTT	CASFQAGAMNTEAFF
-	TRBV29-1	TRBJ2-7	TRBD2	TGCAGCGTTGAAGGGCCCTTGGGCGAGCGGGGGGACCCGAGGGGCAACGAGCAGTACTTC	CSVEGPLGERGDPRGNEQYF
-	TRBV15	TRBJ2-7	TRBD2	TGTGCCACCAGCGAGGGACTAGCCTCCTACGAGCAGTACTTC	CATSEGLASYEQYF
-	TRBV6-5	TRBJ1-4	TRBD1	TGTGCCAGCAGGGACAGGGACCAGAATGAAAAACTGTTTTTT	CASRDRDQNEKLFF
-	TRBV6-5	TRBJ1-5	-	TGTGCCAGCAGCCCCAACCGGAATAGCAATCAGCCCCAGCATTTT	CASSPNRNSNQPQHF
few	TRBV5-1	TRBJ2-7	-	TGCGCCAGCAGCCTCAGTGGGGGATCAGGGTCCGAGCAGTACTTC	CASSLSGGSGSEQYF
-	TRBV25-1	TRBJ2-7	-	TGTGCCAGCCTTAGAGAGCGAGGGGGGGTCTACGAGCAGTACTTC	CASLRERGGVYEQYF
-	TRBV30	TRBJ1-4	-	TGTGCCTGGAGTGGAGGGGTTGGAACTAATGAAAAACTGTTTTTT	CAWSGGVGTNEKLFF
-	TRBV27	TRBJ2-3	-	TGTGCCAGCAGCAAACCCGGGGATACGCAGTATTTT	CASSKPGDTQYF
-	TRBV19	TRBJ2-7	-	TGTGCCAGTAGTATGGGGAAGCTCGGGCACGGGTTCTACGAGCAGTACTTC	CASSMGKLGHGFYEQYF
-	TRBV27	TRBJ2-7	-	TGTGCCGCAGCAAGGGACGGATCCTACGAGCAGTACTTC	CAAARDGSYEQYF
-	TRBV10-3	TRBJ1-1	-	TGTGCCATCAGTGACAGGGCGAATTCCCTTGAAGCTTTCTTT	CAISDRANSLEAFF
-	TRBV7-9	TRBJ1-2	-	TGTGCCAGCAGCTTAGAGAGTAACTATGGCTACACCTTC	CASSLESNYGYTF
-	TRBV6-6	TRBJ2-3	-	TGTGCCAGCGAGGGCATTATCGCAGATACGCAGTATTTT	CASEGIIADTQYF
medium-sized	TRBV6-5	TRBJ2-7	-	TGTGCCAGCAGTTACTCGATTCTGGGTACAGCTTACGAGCAGTACTTC	CASSYSILGTAYEQYF
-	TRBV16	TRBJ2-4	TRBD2	TGTGCCAGCAGCCAATCGGTACTAGCGTTTCAGTACTTC	CASSQSVLAFQYF
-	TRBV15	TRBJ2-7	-	TGTGCCACCAGCAGAGATCGCTCGTCCCACGAGCAGTACTTC	CATSRDRSSHEQYF
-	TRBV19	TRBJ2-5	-	TGTGCCAGTAGTTTCTCAGGGCCAGGGGAGACCCAGTACTTC	CASSFSGPGETQYF
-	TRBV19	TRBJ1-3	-	TGTGCCAGTAGTATAGATTCGGCCGTCCTAAACACCATATATTTT	CASSIDSAVLNTIYF
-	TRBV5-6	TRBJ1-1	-	TGTGCCAGCAGCTGGGGACCAGGTACTGAAGCTTTCTTT	CASSWGPGTEAFF
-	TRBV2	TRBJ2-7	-	TGTGCCAGCAGGGGGGAACCCTACGAGCAGTACTTC	CASRGEPYEQYF
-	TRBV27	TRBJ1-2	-	TGTGCCAGCAGTTTTCGAGGGGACGGCTATGGCTACACCTTC	CASSFRGDGYGYTF
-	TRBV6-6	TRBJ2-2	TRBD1	TGTGCCAGCAGTTGGGGACAGGGGGCGCACGGGGAGCTGTTTTTT	CASSWGQGAHGELFF
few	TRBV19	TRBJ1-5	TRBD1	TGTGCCAGTAACGACAGGGCAATAGGGGATCAGCCCCAGCATTTT	CASNDRAIGDQPQHF
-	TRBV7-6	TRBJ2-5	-	TGTGCCAGCAGCTTAGGTGGGGGGAGGTACCAAGAGACCCAGTACTTC	CASSLGGGRYQETQYF
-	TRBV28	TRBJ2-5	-	TGTGCCAGCATGGCAGGGTTAGAGACCCAGTACTTC	CASMAGLETQYF
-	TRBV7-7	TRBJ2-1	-	TGTGCCAGCAGCTTTCTGGTTGCCGGTGAGCAGTTCTTC	CASSFLVAGEQFF
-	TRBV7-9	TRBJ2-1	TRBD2	TGTGCCAGCAGTTACACTAGCGGGGGATACAATGAGCAGTTCTTC	CASSYTSGGYNEQFF